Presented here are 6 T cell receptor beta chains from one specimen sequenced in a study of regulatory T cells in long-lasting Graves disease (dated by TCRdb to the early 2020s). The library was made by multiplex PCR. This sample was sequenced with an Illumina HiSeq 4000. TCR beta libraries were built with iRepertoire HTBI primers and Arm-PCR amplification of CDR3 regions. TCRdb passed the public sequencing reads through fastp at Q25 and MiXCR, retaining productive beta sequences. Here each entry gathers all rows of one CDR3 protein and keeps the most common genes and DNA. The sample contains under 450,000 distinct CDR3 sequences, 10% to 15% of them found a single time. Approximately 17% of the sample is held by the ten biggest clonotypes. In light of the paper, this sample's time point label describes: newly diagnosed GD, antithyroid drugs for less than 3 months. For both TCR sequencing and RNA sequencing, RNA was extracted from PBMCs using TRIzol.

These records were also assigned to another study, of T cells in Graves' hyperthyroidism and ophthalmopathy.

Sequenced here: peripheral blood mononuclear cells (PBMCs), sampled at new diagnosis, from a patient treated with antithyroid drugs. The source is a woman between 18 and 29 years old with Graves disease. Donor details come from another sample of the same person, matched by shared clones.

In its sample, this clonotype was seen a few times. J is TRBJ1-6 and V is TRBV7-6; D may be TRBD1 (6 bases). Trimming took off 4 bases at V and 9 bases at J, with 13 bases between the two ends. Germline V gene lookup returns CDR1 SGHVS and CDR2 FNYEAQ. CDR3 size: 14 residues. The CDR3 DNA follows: TGTGCCAGCAGCTGGGACACCGGAACTTCACCCCTCCACTTT. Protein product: CASSWDTGTSPLHF.

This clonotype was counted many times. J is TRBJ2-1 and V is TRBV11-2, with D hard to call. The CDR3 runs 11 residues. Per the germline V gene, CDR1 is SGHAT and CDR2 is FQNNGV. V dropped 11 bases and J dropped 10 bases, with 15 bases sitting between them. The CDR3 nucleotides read TGTGCCGGCACCTTCGGCTTCGAGCAGTTCTTC. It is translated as CAGTFGFEQFF.

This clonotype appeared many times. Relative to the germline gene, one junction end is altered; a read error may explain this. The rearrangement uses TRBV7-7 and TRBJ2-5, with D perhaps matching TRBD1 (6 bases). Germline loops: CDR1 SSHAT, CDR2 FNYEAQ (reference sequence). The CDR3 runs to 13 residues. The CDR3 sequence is CASSPGVQETQYF. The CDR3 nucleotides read TGTGCTAGCAGCCCAGGGGTTCAAGAGACCCAGTACTTC.

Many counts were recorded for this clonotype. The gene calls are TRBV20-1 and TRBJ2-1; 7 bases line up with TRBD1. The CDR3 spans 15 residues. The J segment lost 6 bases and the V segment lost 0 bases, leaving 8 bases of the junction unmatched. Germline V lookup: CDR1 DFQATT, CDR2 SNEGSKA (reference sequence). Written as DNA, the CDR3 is TGCAGTGCTAGAGATCTTACAGGGGACCGCAATGAGCAGTTCTTC. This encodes CSARDLTGDRNEQFF.

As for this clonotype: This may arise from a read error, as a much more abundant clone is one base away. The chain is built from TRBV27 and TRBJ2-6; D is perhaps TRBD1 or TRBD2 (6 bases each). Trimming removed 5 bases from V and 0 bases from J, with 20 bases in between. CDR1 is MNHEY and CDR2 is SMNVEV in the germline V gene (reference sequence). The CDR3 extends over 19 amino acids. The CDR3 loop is CASSDLEGDTSSGANVLTF. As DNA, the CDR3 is TGTGCCAGCAGTGATTTGGAGGGGGACACAAGCTCTGGGGCCAACGTCCTGACTTTC.

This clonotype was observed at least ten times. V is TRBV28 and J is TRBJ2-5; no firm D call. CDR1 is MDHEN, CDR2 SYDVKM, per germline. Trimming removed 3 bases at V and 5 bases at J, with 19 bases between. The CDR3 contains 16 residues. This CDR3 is CASSFLPRSGTETQYF. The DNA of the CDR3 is TGTGCCAGCAGTTTTCTCCCCAGGTCCGGAACGGAGACCCAGTACTTC.